This TCR beta chain was profiled in a study of OX40 agonist ivuxolimab in advanced cancers. The V gene's germline CDR1 is SGHTA and CDR2 FQGNSA. V was clipped by 5 bases and J by 6 bases; unmatched bases: 10. The CDR3 is 16 residues long. Here immunoSEQ multiplex PCR was the method, and the copy in TCRdb shows in-frame clones only, minus some. The table lists approximately 69,000 clones, 65% to 90% of them singletons. V usage is TRBV7-2 and J usage is TRBJ1-6; 7 bases line up with TRBD1. The clonotype was recovered from an adult with an advanced solid tumor such as melanoma, head and neck, liver or kidney cancer. The sequences come from CD4+ or CD8+ T cells sorted from blood, collected in a trial of the OX40 agonist ivuxolimab. The chain's CDR3 is CASSPRDSSSNSPLHF. The CDR3, as DNA: TGTGCCAGCAGCCCCCGGGACAGCAGCTCTAATTCACCCCTCCACTTT.